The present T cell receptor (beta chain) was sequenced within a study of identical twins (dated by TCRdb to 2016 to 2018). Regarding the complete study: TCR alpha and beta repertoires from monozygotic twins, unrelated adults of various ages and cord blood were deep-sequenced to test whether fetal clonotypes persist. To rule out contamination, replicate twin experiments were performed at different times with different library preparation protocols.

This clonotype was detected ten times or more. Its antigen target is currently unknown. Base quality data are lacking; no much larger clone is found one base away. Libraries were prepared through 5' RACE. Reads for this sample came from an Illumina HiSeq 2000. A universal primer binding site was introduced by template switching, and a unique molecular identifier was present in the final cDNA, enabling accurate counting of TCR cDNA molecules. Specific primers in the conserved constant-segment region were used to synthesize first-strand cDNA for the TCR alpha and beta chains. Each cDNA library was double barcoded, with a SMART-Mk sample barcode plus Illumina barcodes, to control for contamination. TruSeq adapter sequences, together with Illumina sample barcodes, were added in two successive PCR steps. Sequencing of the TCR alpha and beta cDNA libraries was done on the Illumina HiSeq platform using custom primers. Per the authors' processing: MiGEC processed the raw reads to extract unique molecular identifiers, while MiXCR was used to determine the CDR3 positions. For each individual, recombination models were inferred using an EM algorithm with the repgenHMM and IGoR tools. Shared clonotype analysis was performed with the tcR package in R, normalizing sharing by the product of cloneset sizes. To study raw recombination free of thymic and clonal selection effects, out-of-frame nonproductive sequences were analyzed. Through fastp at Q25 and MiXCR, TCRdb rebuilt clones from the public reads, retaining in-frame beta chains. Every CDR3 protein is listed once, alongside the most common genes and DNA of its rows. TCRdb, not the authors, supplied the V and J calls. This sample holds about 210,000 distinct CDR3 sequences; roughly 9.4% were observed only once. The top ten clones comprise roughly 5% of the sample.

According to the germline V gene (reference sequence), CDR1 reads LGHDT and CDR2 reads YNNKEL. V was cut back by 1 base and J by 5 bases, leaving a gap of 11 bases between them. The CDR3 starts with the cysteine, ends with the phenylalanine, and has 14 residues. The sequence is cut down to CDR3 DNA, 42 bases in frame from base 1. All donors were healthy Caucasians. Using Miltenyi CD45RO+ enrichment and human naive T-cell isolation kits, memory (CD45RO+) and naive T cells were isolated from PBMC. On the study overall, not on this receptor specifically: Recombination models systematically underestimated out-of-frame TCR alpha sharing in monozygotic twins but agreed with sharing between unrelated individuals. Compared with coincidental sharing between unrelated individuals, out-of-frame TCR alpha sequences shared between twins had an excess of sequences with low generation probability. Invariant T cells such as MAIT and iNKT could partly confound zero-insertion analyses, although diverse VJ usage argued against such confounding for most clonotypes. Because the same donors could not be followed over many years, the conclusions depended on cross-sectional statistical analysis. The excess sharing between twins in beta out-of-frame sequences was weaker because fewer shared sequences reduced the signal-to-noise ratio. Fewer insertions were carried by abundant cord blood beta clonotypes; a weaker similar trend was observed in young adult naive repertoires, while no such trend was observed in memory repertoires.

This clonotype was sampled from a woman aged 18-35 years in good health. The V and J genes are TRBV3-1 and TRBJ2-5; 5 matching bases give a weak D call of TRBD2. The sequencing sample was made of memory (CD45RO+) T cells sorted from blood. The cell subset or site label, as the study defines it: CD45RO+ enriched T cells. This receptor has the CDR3 CASSQVSSRETQYF. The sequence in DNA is TGTGCCAGCAGCCAAGTATCTAGCCGGGAGACCCAGTACTTC.